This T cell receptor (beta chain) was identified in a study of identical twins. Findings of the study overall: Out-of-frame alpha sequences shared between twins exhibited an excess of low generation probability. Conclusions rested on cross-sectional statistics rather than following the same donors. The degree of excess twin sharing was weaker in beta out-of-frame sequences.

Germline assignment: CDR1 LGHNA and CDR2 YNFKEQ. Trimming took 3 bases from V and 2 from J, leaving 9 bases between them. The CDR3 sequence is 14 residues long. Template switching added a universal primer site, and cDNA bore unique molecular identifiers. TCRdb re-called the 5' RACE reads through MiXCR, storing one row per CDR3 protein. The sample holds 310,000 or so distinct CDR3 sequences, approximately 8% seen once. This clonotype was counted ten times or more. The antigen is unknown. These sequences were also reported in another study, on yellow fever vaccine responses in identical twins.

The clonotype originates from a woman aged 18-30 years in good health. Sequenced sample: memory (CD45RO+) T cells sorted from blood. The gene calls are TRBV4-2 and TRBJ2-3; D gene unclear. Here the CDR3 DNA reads TGTGCCAGCAGCCACGGCCAGGACACAGATACGCAGTATTTT. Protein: CASSHGQDTDTQYF.